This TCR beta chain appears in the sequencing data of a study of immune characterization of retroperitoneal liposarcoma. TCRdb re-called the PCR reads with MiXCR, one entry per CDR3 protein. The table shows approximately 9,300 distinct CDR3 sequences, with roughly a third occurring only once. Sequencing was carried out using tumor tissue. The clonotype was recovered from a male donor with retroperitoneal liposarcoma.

The CDR3 coding sequence is TGTGCCAGCAGTGAAGGACAGGGTAGGAGGACAGATACGCAGTATTTT. Amino acids: CASSEGQGRRTDTQYF. The chain recombines TRBV6-1 with TRBJ2-3; the match to TRBD1 covers 7 bases. The V gene end was trimmed by 1 base and the J gene end by 3 bases; junction bases not matched to a gene: 7. The CDR3 contains 16 residues. Germline CDR1 and CDR2: MNHNS and SASEGT.